This passage covers 7 T cell receptor beta chains from one sample sequenced in a study of T cell changes during pregnancy in multiple sclerosis (dated by TCRdb to the late 2010s). Library construction relied on the immunoSEQ multiplex PCR assay. The clones in this table, taken by TCRdb from immuneACCESS, are in-frame only. Not every clone is retained; where verified, under half of the shortfall comes from an unresolved V gene, and the cause of the rest is unknown. The sample includes around 30,000 clones, with more than 90% observed a single time. The ten most abundant clones make up roughly 0.74% of the sample. The sequences come from CD4+ T cells from peripheral blood mononuclear cells, collected in the first trimester of pregnancy. These receptors all come from a female donor with multiple sclerosis, enrolled in a pregnancy study.

The J gene is TRBJ1-3, the V gene TRBV5-5; TRBD1 agrees at 8 bases. V was pared by 4 bases and J by 0 bases, with 6 bases of the junction left unmatched. CDR3 size: 16 residues. Germline values: CDR1 SGHKS, CDR2 YYEKEE (reference sequence). The CDR3 region has the DNA TGTGCCAGCAGCCAAATTACAGGGGGCTCTGGAAACACCATATATTTT. Translated: CASSQITGGSGNTIYF. The variable domain in full, completed from reference TRBV5-5 and TRBJ1-3, reads DAGVTQSPTHLIKTRGQQVTLRCSPISGHKSVSWYQQVLGQGPQFIFQYYEKEERGRGNFPDRFSARQFPNYSSELNVNALLLGDSALYLCASSQITGGSGNTIYFGEGSWLTVV.

The chain recombines TRBV29-1 with TRBJ1-2; 7 bases match TRBD1. The germline V gene has CDR1 SQVTM and CDR2 ANQGSEA. Losses at the gene ends were 5 bases for V and 0 bases for J; bases not matched to a gene: 12. The CDR3 sequence is 16 residues long. The DNA for the CDR3 is TGCAGCGTTCCCGGGAGGGCGGGACAGCCTAACTATGGCTACACCTTC. Translated, it gives CSVPGRAGQPNYGYTF.

This rearrangement joins TRBV5-8 to TRBJ2-3; D might be TRBD1 (6 bases). CDR3 length: 16 amino acids. Germline V gives CDR1 SGHTS, CDR2 YDEGEE. V lost 3 bases and J 0 bases, leaving 14 bases between the germline ends. CDR3 nucleotide sequence: TGTGCCAGCAGCTCCGGACAGTACCTTAGCACAGATACGCAGTATTTT. Translating gives CASSSGQYLSTDTQYF.

The gene calls are TRBV10-1 and TRBJ2-5; tentatively, D is TRBD1 (6 bases). V lost 3 bases, J lost 9 bases, and 11 bases lay in between. Per germline, CDR1 WNHNN and CDR2 SYGVQD (reference sequence). This CDR3 has 12 amino acids. The CDR3 DNA follows: TGCGCCAGCAGTGATATCGACAGGCCCCAGTACTTC. This codes for CASSDIDRPQYF.

The gene calls are TRBV14 and TRBJ2-7, with 9 bases aligning to TRBD1. V lost 0 bases, J lost 7 bases, and 10 bases stayed unmatched. The CDR3 covers 16 residues. Germline CDR1 SGHDN, CDR2 FVKESK. The CDR3 DNA is TGTGCCAGCAGCCAAGATCGGGGACAGGGCCAGTCGGAGCAGTACTTC. Protein sequence: CASSQDRGQGQSEQYF.

The rearrangement uses TRBV30 and TRBJ1-4, with 7 bases matching TRBD1. CDR1 and CDR2 from the germline V gene are GTSNPN and SVGIG (reference sequence). There are 13 residues in the CDR3. Here the CDR3 reads CAGDRDRVKKLFF. For the CDR3, the DNA is TGTGCTGGGGACCGGGACAGAGTTAAAAAACTGTTTTTT. Together with reference TRBV30 and TRBJ1-4, the CDR3 gives the full variable domain: SQTIHQWPATLVQPVGSPLSLECTVEGTSNPNLYWYRQAAGRGLQLLFYSVGIGQISSEVPQNLSASRPQDRQFILSSKKLLLSDSGFYLCAGDRDRVKKLFFGSGTQLSVL.

This rearrangement joins TRBV7-3 to TRBJ2-3; no clear D. This CDR3 is 11 amino acids long. V lost 4 bases, J lost 8 bases, and 7 bases lay in between. Germline lookup yields CDR1 SGHTA and CDR2 FQGTGA. CDR3 DNA sequence: TGTGCCAGCAGCTCGGGTGGTACGCAGTATTTT. This encodes CASSSGGTQYF. The full variable domain, completed using reference TRBV7-3 and TRBJ2-3, is GAGVSQTPSNKVTEKGKYVELRCDPISGHTALYWYRQSLGQGPEFLIYFQGTGAADDSGLPNDRFFAVRPEGSVSTLKIQRTERGDSAVYLCASSSGGTQYFGPGTRLTVL.